This T cell receptor (beta chain) appears in the sequencing data of a study of blood T cell dynamics during melanoma immunotherapy. Study details: Standard first-line treatment here was pembrolizumab or nivolumab plus ipilimumab in metastatic melanoma. The study's findings and limits: Among sorted CD8+ subsets, immune-effector cells had the highest clonality and cell-free DNA similarity.

Here immunoSEQ multiplex PCR was the method, and the copy in TCRdb shows in-frame clones only, minus some. The sample has under 900 clones; over 60% are singletons. Regarding this clone: Its antigen remains unknown.

Described time point: week 3, after first cycle of checkpoint inhibitor. At 12 weeks after first infusion, RECIST 1.1 defined response for most patients. Patients had no prior systemic cancer treatment, immunosuppressants or other active cancers. The CDR3 has 17 amino acids. Germline V gene sequence: CDR1 SGHAT, CDR2 FQNNGV. V lost 5 bases to trimming and J lost 0 bases, with 14 bases between them. This material consisted of central memory CD8+ T cells from blood, taken from a patient treated with checkpoint blockade. The V gene is TRBV11-2, the J gene TRBJ2-6; D unclear. The receptor's source is a human donor with melanoma. CDR3 nucleotide sequence: TGTGCCAGCAGCCACAGCGCCTCAGACTCTGGGGCCAACGTCCTGACTTTC. As protein: CASSHSASDSGANVLTF.